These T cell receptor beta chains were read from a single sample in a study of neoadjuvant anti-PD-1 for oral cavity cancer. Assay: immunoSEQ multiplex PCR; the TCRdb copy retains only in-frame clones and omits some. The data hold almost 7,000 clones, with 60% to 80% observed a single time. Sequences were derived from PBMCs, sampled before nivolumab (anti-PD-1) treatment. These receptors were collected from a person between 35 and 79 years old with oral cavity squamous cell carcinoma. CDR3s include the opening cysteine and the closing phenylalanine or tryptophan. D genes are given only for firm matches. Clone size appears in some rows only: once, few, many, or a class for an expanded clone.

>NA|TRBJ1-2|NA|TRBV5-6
TGTGCCAGCAGCCCCCTGGATCAGAATGGCTACACCTTC
CASSPLDQNGYTF
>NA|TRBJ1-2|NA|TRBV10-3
TGTGCCATCAGTGAGTCGGCAGGTAACTATGGCTACACCTTC
CAISESAGNYGYTF
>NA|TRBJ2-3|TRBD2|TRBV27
TGTGCCAGCAGTTCGGGGGGAACGAGCACAGATACGCAGTATTTT
CASSSGGTSTDTQYF
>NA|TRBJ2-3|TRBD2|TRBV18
TGTGCCAGCTCACCAGGACTAGCGGGGGAATCAGATACGCAGTATTTT
CASSPGLAGESDTQYF
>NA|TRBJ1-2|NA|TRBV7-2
TGTGCCAGCAGCTTAGCGGGACATAACTATGGCTACACCTTC
CASSLAGHNYGYTF
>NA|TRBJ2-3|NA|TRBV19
TGTGCCAGTAGTAGACAGGACTCCACAGATACGCAGTATTTT
CASSRQDSTDTQYF
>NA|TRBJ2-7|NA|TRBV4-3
TGCGCCAGCAGCCAAGGAAGGGGGGAACCCTACGAGCAGTACTTC
CASSQGRGEPYEQYF
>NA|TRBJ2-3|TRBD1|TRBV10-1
TGCGCCAGCGGGGGACACCCCGGGACAGGGTCTACCGGCACAGATACGCAGTATTTT
CASGGHPGTGSTGTDTQYF
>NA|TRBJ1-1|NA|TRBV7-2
TGTGCCAGCAGCTTAGCGTTCGGCAGGGACACTGAAGCTTTCTTT
CASSLAFGRDTEAFF
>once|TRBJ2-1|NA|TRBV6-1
TGTGCCAGCAGTGCCTGGCCCTACAATGAGCAGTTCTTC
CASSAWPYNEQFF
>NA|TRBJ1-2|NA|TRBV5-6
TGTGCCAGCAGCCCACAACAGGTGGCCTATGGCTACACCTTC
CASSPQQVAYGYTF
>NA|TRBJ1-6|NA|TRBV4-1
TGCGCCAGCAGCCCGAGGGTGGGTTCACCCCTCCACTTT
CASSPRVGSPLHF
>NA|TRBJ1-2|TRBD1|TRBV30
TGTGCCTGGAGTGCAGGACGGGACAGGGGTGGCTACACCTTC
CAWSAGRDRGGYTF
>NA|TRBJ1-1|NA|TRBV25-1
TGTGCCAGCAGTGAATGGGGGGGGAACACTGAAGCTTTCTTT
CASSEWGGNTEAFF
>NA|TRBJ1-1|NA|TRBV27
TGTGCCAGCAGTTTATGGGCAGATTTCCTCGGAGCTTTCTTT
CASSLWADFLGAFF
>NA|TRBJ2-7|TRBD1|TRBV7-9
TGTGCCAGCAGCCGCGGACAGGGAGGAACCTACGAGCAGTACTTC
CASSRGQGGTYEQYF
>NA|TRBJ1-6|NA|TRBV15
TGTGCCACCAGCAGTACAGGGAATTCACCCCTCCACTTT
CATSSTGNSPLHF
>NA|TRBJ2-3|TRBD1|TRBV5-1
TGCGCCAGCAGCAAGGGACAGGGGGGTAGCACAGATACGCAGTATTTT
CASSKGQGGSTDTQYF